These 6 T cell receptor beta chains originate from one sample sequenced in a study of blood T cell repertoires in COVID-19 (dated by TCRdb to 2020 to 2022). The library was built by means of the immunoSEQ multiplex PCR assay. TCRdb stores this immuneACCESS table with in-frame sequences only. Part of the clones is absent; in the studies checked, under half of the shortfall reflects unresolved V genes, and no reason is known for the rest. This sample comprises fewer than 200,000 clones, more than 65% of them detected only once. The top ten clones comprise around 15% of the sample. Specimen: PBMCs or T cells enriched from blood (not recorded which). Receptors originate from a man aged 50-59 years who had recovered from COVID-19.

V and J are TRBV12-3 or TRBV12-4 and TRBJ1-1; D is uncertain. This CDR3 has 12 residues. This CDR3 reads CATSRGNTEAFF. The CDR3 region has the DNA TGTGCTACATCCCGGGGGAACACTGAAGCTTTCTTT.

J is TRBJ1-5 and V is TRBV11-2; D is uncertain. Trimming removed 1 base at V and 3 bases at J, with 10 bases between. The CDR3 is 15 amino acids. CDR1 is SGHAT, CDR2 FQNNGV, per germline. CDR3 nucleotides: TGTGCCAGCAGCTTAGGGCGGCGCCCCAATCAGCCCCAGCATTTT. Translated, it gives CASSLGRRPNQPQHF.

The chain links TRBV24-1 to TRBJ2-5; TRBD2 agrees at 7 bases. Trimming at V came to 8 bases and at J to 4 bases, leaving 12 bases not matched to a gene. This CDR3 spans 15 amino acids. Germline V gene data show CDR1 as KGHDR and CDR2 as SFDVKD. CDR3 protein: CATTSSGAGGETQYF. The CDR3 nucleotides read TGTGCCACCACCTCCAGCGGGGCCGGTGGAGAGACCCAGTACTTC.

In its sample, this clone was seen a few times. V and J are TRBV12-5 and TRBJ1-1; the D gene is possibly TRBD1 (6 bases). Trimming removed 5 bases from V and 2 bases from J, with 9 bases in between. Germline values: CDR1 LGHNT, CDR2 FRNRAP. This CDR3 comprises 13 residues. CDR3 nucleotide sequence: TGTGCTAGTGGTCTGGGGGCAAACACTGAAGCTTTCTTT. Its protein product is CASGLGANTEAFF.

The chain couples TRBV5-1 to TRBJ1-1; a possible D gene is TRBD1 (6 bases). This CDR3 spans 13 amino acids. Between the trimmed V and J ends, which lost 2 bases and 3 bases, there was a span of 8 bases. Per the germline V gene, CDR1 is SGHRS and CDR2 is YFSETQ. CDR3 coding DNA: TGCGCCAGCAGCTTAAACAGGGACACTGAAGCTTTCTTT. Protein sequence: CASSLNRDTEAFF.

A remark on this clone: This CDR3 is also generated by other DNA sequences in the sample. The chain joins TRBV18 to TRBJ2-5, with D possibly TRBD2 on 5 matching bases. In germline, CDR1 is KGHSH, CDR2 LQKENI. The CDR3 length is 13 residues. The V end was cut by 3 bases, the J end by 4 bases, with 9 bases between. This CDR3 is CASSPGLAETQYF. CDR3 nucleotide sequence: TGTGCCAGCTCACCTGGACTCGCAGAGACCCAGTACTTC. The full variable domain, rest sourced from reference TRBV18 and TRBJ2-5, is NAGVMQNPRHLVRRRGQEARLRCSPMKGHSHVYWYRQLPEEGLKFMVYLQKENIIDESGMPKERFSAEFPKEGPSILRIQQVVRGDSAAYFCASSPGLAETQYFGPGTRLLVL.